This entry lists 27 T cell receptor beta chains sequenced from one sample in a study of neoadjuvant nivolumab and ipilimumab in lung cancer. Repertoires were generated with immunoSEQ multiplex PCR, while TCRdb's copy carries only in-frame clones and drops some. The repertoire holds approximately 26,000 clones, with over 80% as singletons. This material consisted of peripheral blood, taken before neoadjuvant nivolumab, alone or with ipilimumab. Receptor source: an adult with non-small cell lung cancer.

The V and J genes are TRBV5-5 and TRBJ2-3; tentative D call: TRBD2 (6 bases). The germline V gene has CDR1 SGHKS and CDR2 YYEKEE (reference sequence). The length of the CDR3 is 16 residues. V was trimmed by 0 bases and J by 0 bases, leaving 11 bases between them. CDR3 nucleotides: TGTGCCAGCAGCTTGGATAGGCGGGGCAGCACAGATACGCAGTATTTT. As protein: CASSLDRRGSTDTQYF.

The chain links TRBV6-1 to TRBJ2-4; tentatively, D is TRBD2 (5 bases). Between the trimmed V and J ends, which lost 0 bases and 0 bases, there was a span of 24 bases. Germline V gives CDR1 MNHNS, CDR2 SASEGT. The CDR3 is made up of 21 amino acids. CDR3 sequence: CASSEAGILVLSPLAKNIQYF. In DNA form, the CDR3 reads TGTGCCAGCAGTGAAGCCGGGATATTAGTTCTGTCACCGTTAGCCAAAAACATTCAGTACTTC.

V is TRBV6-1 and J is TRBJ1-4, with 7 bases fitting TRBD1. CDR1 is MNHNS, CDR2 SASEGT, per germline. V shed 0 bases, J shed 7 bases, and the junction held 5 bases outside the gene matches. This CDR3 is 15 amino acids long. The CDR3 loop is CASSEAPGDSEKLFF. CDR3 coding DNA: TGTGCCAGCAGTGAAGCGCCAGGGGACAGTGAAAAACTGTTTTTT.

There are a few counts of this clone. The chain employs TRBV14 and TRBJ2-3; D is ambiguous. The germline CDR1 and CDR2 sequences are SGHDN and FVKESK. Trimming cost V 1 base and J 2 bases, with 19 bases left between them. The length of the CDR3 is 18 residues. This CDR3 reads CASSQGGSIYTHTDTQYF. CDR3 in DNA: TGTGCCAGCAGCCAAGGGGGTTCAATCTACACCCACACAGATACGCAGTATTTT.

The chain couples TRBV6-1 to TRBJ1-2; perhaps TRBD1 as D (5 bases). Germline CDR1 is MNHNS and CDR2 is SASEGT. Trimming pared 1 base from V and 4 bases from J, leaving 13 bases between. The CDR3 runs 15 residues. CDR3 protein: CASSEDDSNGYGYTF. The CDR3 DNA reads TGTGCCAGCAGTGAAGATGACAGCAACGGCTATGGCTACACCTTC.

This sequence joins TRBV2 and TRBJ2-3; D might be TRBD1 or TRBD2, each matching 5 bases. The germline V gene encodes CDR1 SNHLY and CDR2 FYNNEI. The CDR3 has 18 residues. Trimming shortened V by 5 bases and J by 1 base, and 22 bases separated the two germline ends. In nucleotides, the CDR3 is TGTGCCAGCAGTACGCCCACTAGGGGTGAATGGGGCACAGATACGCAGTATTTT. Translating it yields CASSTPTRGEWGTDTQYF.

V and J are TRBV7-8 and TRBJ2-1, with 8 nucleotides matching TRBD2. The J segment lost 12 bases and the V segment lost 4 bases, leaving 5 bases of the junction unmatched. Germline loops: CDR1 SGHVS, CDR2 FQNEAQ. This CDR3 is built from 12 residues. This chain's CDR3 is CASSSGGGRQFF. The DNA of the CDR3 is TGTGCCAGCAGCTCCGGCGGGGGGCGGCAGTTCTTC. The variable domain in full, with the rest retrieved from reference TRBV7-8 and TRBJ2-1, is GAGVSQSPRYKVAKRGQDVALRCDPISGHVSLFWYQQALGQGPEFLTYFQNEAQLDKSGLPSDRFFAERPEGSVSTLKIQRTQQEDSAVYLCASSSGGGRQFFGPGTRLTVL.

This clone was seen just once. The genes are TRBV18 and TRBJ2-2, with 8 bases identical to TRBD2. Per the germline V gene, CDR1 is KGHSH and CDR2 is LQKENI. Trimming cost V 3 bases and J 4 bases; bases outside gene matches: 13. The CDR3 totals 18 residues. Here the CDR3 reads CASSPPGTSGGGTGELFF. The DNA for the CDR3 is TGTGCCAGCTCACCCCCAGGGACCAGCGGGGGAGGCACCGGGGAGCTGTTTTTT.

The chain joins TRBV27 to TRBJ1-6, with 9 bases aligning to TRBD1. The CDR3 is 15 amino acids. Germline CDR1 MNHEY, CDR2 SMNVEV (reference sequence). V lost 3 bases, J lost 8 bases, and 5 bases stayed unmatched. The CDR3 nucleotides read TGTGCCAGCAGTTTTGGGACAGGGTGGGATTCACCCCTCCACTTT. It encodes CASSFGTGWDSPLHF.

The chain joins TRBV4-1 to TRBJ2-6; no clear D. V lost 4 bases and J 0 bases, leaving 10 bases between the germline ends. CDR1 and CDR2 (germline): MGHRA, YSYEKL. The CDR3 extends over 16 amino acids. CDR3 in DNA: TGCGCCAGCAGCCGGCCTGAGAGCTCTGGGGCCAACGTCCTGACTTTC. Its protein product is CASSRPESSGANVLTF.

The chain couples TRBV29-1 to TRBJ1-5, with 9 bases identical to TRBD1. With V trimmed by 6 bases and J by 1 base, 4 bases remained unmatched. Germline V gene lookup returns CDR1 SQVTM and CDR2 ANQGSEA. The CDR3 runs 14 residues. CDR3 DNA: TGCAGCGTCGGGACAGGGTTGAGCAATCAGCCCCAGCATTTT. Translation: CSVGTGLSNQPQHF. Full variable domain (missing parts from reference TRBV29-1 and TRBJ1-5): SAVISQKPSRDICQRGTSLTIQCQVDSQVTMMFWYRQQPGQSLTLIATANQGSEATYESGFVIDKFPISRPNLTFSTLTVSNMSPEDSSIYLCSVGTGLSNQPQHFGDGTRLSIL.

The chain employs TRBV5-1 and TRBJ2-6; no clear D. V lost 1 base to trimming and J lost 0 bases, with 14 bases between them. Germline CDR1 SGHRS, CDR2 YFSETQ. This CDR3 is built from 18 residues. The CDR3 is CASSLQPPGPSGANVLTF. CDR3 coding DNA: TGCGCCAGCAGCTTGCAGCCCCCAGGTCCCTCTGGGGCCAACGTCCTGACTTTC. Together with reference TRBV5-1 and TRBJ2-6, the CDR3 gives the full variable domain: KAGVTQTPRYLIKTRGQQVTLSCSPISGHRSVSWYQQTPGQGLQFLFEYFSETQRNKGNFPGRFSGRQFSNSRSEMNVSTLELGDSALYLCASSLQPPGPSGANVLTFGAGSRLTVL.

This clone has just one count. CDR3 sequence: CASSTRGGNQPQHF. CDR3 coding DNA: TGTGCCAGCAGCACCCGGGGTGGAAATCAGCCCCAGCATTTT. V usage is TRBV5-8 and J usage is TRBJ1-5, with D unclear. Trimming shortened V by 4 bases and J by 4 bases, and 12 bases separated the two germline ends. CDR1 and CDR2 from the germline V gene are SGHTS and YDEGEE. The CDR3 has 14 residues.

The V gene is TRBV6-5, the J gene TRBJ1-1; 7 bases are shared with TRBD1. Germline V gene data show CDR1 as MNHEY and CDR2 as SVGAGI. The CDR3 covers 13 residues. Trimming took 6 bases from V and 4 from J; bases not matched to a gene: 5. The DNA for the CDR3 is TGTGCCAGCAGGCACAGGGGAGGCACTGAAGCTTTCTTT. Translated, it gives CASRHRGGTEAFF.

This clone has only a few counts. The rearrangement links TRBV2 to TRBJ1-1; 9 bases map to TRBD1. CDR3 size: 14 residues. Germline V gene lookup returns CDR1 SNHLY and CDR2 FYNNEI. With V trimmed by 6 bases and J by 5 bases, 7 bases remained unmatched. This chain's CDR3 is CASRSGQGFTEAFF. CDR3 sequence (DNA): TGTGCCAGCAGGTCGGGACAGGGTTTTACTGAAGCTTTCTTT.

The chain combines TRBV10-3 with TRBJ2-7; TRBD1 is a possible D gene (5 bases). Trimming cost V 6 bases and J 3 bases, with 15 bases left between them. This CDR3 spans 14 amino acids. CDR1 ENHRY and CDR2 SYGVKD come from the germline V gene. The CDR3 spells CAISDGQGIYEQYF. CDR3 nucleotide sequence: TGTGCCATCAGCGACGGGCAGGGAATCTACGAGCAGTACTTC.

The chain couples TRBV7-3 to TRBJ1-4; D is ambiguous. The V and J ends lost 0 bases and 8 bases respectively, with 4 bases between them. CDR1 SGHTA and CDR2 FQGTGA come from the germline V gene. The CDR3 is made up of 12 amino acids. The CDR3 region has the DNA TGTGCCAGCAGCTTAACGCCGGAAAAACTGTTTTTT. Its translation is CASSLTPEKLFF.

This sequence joins TRBV6-4 and TRBJ2-1; 16 bases map to TRBD2. Germline lookup yields CDR1 MRHNA and CDR2 SNTAGT. V was clipped by 2 bases and J by 9 bases; unmatched bases: 1. There are 15 residues in the CDR3. CDR3 nucleotides: TGTGCCAGCAGTGACGGGACTAGCGGGGGGGCTGAGCAGTTCTTC. It translates to CASSDGTSGGAEQFF.

The J gene is TRBJ1-6, the V gene TRBV15; D gene ambiguous. This CDR3 comprises 13 residues. The germline gives CDR1 LNHNV, CDR2 YYDKDF (reference sequence). The V end was cut by 5 bases, the J end by 4 bases, with 6 bases between. The CDR3 DNA is TGTGCCACCAGCGACGGATATAATTCACCCCTCCACTTT. This sequence encodes CATSDGYNSPLHF.

This chain uses TRBV5-4 with TRBJ2-7, with 11 nucleotides matching TRBD1. The length of the CDR3 is 14 residues. Germline V CDR1 and CDR2: SGHNT, YYREEE (reference sequence). Unmatched junction bases numbered 2, after V lost 4 bases and J lost 2 bases. This CDR3 is CASSPDRGPYEQYF. The CDR3, as DNA: TGTGCCAGCAGCCCGGACAGGGGGCCCTACGAGCAGTACTTC.

The chain couples TRBV19 to TRBJ1-1; no definite D call. With 1 base removed from V and 1 base from J, the gap between germline ends came to 10 bases. Germline V gene lookup returns CDR1 LNHDA and CDR2 SQIVND (reference sequence). The CDR3 has 15 amino acids. CDR3 region: CASSIVGPRNTEAFF. In DNA, the CDR3 is TGTGCCAGTAGTATAGTAGGCCCGCGGAACACTGAAGCTTTCTTT.

This chain uses TRBV7-7 with TRBJ2-5; 8 nucleotides line up with TRBD2. Germline V gives CDR1 SSHAT, CDR2 FNYEAQ (reference sequence). V was clipped by 1 base and J by 4 bases; unmatched bases: 5. The CDR3 is 15 residues long. DNA for the CDR3: TGTGCCAGCAGCTTAGACCGGGGGGGCGGAGAGACCCAGTACTTC. This translates into CASSLDRGGGETQYF. Complete variable domain (other parts from reference TRBV7-7 and TRBJ2-5): GAGVSQSPRYKVTKRGQDVTLRCDPISSHATLYWYQQALGQGPEFLTYFNYEAQPDKSGLPSDRFSAERPEGSISTLTIQRTEQRDSAMYRCASSLDRGGGETQYFGPGTRLLVL.

In nucleotides, the CDR3 is TGTGCCAGCAGCTCACAGGGTTTGGAGCAGCCCCAGCATTTT. Residues: CASSSQGLEQPQHF. The V and J genes are TRBV5-5 and TRBJ1-5; D is perhaps TRBD1 (6 bases). The CDR3 spans 14 residues. Trimming cost V 3 bases and J 7 bases, with 14 bases left between them. CDR1 and CDR2 from the germline V gene are SGHKS and YYEKEE (reference sequence).

The chain is built from TRBV21-1 and TRBJ2-6; whether TRBD2, the table's D call, matches the DNA was not checked. TRBV21-1 is a listed pseudogene. CDR3 length: 17 amino acids. The CDR3 DNA sequence: TGTGCCAGCAGCAAAGGTCCTGTGCGCTCTGGGGCCAACGTCCTGACTTTC. Protein product: CASSKGPVRSGANVLTF.

This chain uses TRBV11-1 with TRBJ2-1; 8 bases are shared with TRBD1. Germline trimming cut 2 bases from V and 9 bases from J; bases unmatched to any gene: 12. Germline lookup yields CDR1 SGHAT and CDR2 FQDESV (reference sequence). The CDR3 loop spans 16 amino acids. The CDR3 loop is CASSLPMGQALSEQFF. In nucleotides, the CDR3 is TGTGCCAGCAGCTTACCGATGGGACAGGCCCTTTCTGAGCAGTTCTTC.

The chain's CDR3 is CASSVGASGGETQYF. In DNA, the CDR3 is TGTGCCAGCAGCGTAGGGGCTAGCGGGGGAGAGACCCAGTACTTC. The V gene is TRBV9, the J gene TRBJ2-5, with 10 bases identical to TRBD2. Germline assignment: CDR1 SGDLS and CDR2 YYNGEE. This CDR3 has 15 amino acids. J gave up 4 bases and V 0 bases, and 3 bases lay outside the gene matches. Full variable domain (outside the CDR3, taken from reference TRBV9 and TRBJ2-5): DSGVTQTPKHLITATGQRVTLRCSPRSGDLSVYWYQQSLDQGLQFLIQYYNGEERAKGNILERFSAQQFPDLHSELNLSSLELGDSALYFCASSVGASGGETQYFGPGTRLLVL.

The CDR3 bases are TGTGCCAGCAGCTCTAATGACAACTCCTATAATTCACCCCTCCACTTT. This encodes CASSSNDNSYNSPLHF. The rearrangement joins TRBV7-9 to TRBJ1-6, with no clear D. Trimming removed 4 bases at V and 0 bases at J, with 10 bases between. Germline values: CDR1 SEHNR, CDR2 FQNEAQ (reference sequence). The CDR3 consists of 16 residues.